This TCR beta chain came from a study of beta chain features in type 1 diabetes (dated by TCRdb to about 2018). Some background on the complete study: Patients and healthy donors did not differ in mean age, gender distribution, total cell number or subset yield. Regulatory and stem cell-like memory subsets were obtained from only 8 patients and roughly 8 healthy donors, while naive and central memory subsets were obtained from all 30 or so donors. A total of roughly 110 million sorted cells were examined across all samples, and the number of cells per subset was strongly correlated with RNA yield. The study compared the TCRB repertoires of sorted circulating CD4+ T cell subsets in recently diagnosed type 1 diabetes patients with those in matched healthy donors.

The entire isolated RNA was reverse transcribed using the High Capacity cDNA Reverse Transcription Kit, and thus expressed TCRB transcripts were sequenced. Deep immunoSEQ sequencing was applied to naive, central memory and regulatory T cell samples, giving an average of roughly 3.5 million total reads per sample. Sorted cells were lysed in RLT buffer and RNA was extracted with DNase-treated RNeasy Micro or Mini kits, depending on cell number. Each cell subset was processed separately to prevent cross-contamination, with patient and healthy donor samples processed together. TCRB sequences were amplified from cDNA with the immunoSEQ multiplex PCR, producing 87-bp fragments spanning the CDR3 region. Sequencing of the amplicons was done on the Illumina HiSeq platform. Per the original workflow: Synthetic template baselines were used to correct PCR bias computationally, reads within Hamming distance 2 were collapsed, and singletons that could not be merged were discarded. Reads were aligned to IMGT to assign V, D and J genes, CDR3 length, and insertions or deletions at six rearrangement sites. Within each subset, clonotype counts were normalized to the number of sorted cells before true diversity and Gini coefficients were calculated with the tcR R package. The overlap coefficient, calculated on TCRB nucleotide sequences, was used to measure repertoire sharing. Out-of-frame TCRB sequences from naive cells were analyzed as a proxy for the pre-selection repertoire. TCRdb mirrors the immuneACCESS table, restricted to in-frame sequences. Some clones are absent from its copies; in checked studies, under half trace to an unresolved V gene, and the reason for the others is unknown. That table gives V, J and clone size, and the DNA gave D and trimming. This sample comprises fewer than 250,000 clones, roughly an eighth of them detected only once. Jointly, the top ten make up 0.026% of the sample.

Remarks on this clone: The antigen it recognizes is unknown. The sample holds no much larger clone one base away, and base qualities are not on file.

General conclusions and limits of the study: Because cDNA was sequenced instead of genomic DNA, activated cells with high expression could be over-represented, although the groups did not differ in activation or CD3 levels. Because the HLA sub-analyses included only small numbers of individuals, any influence of HLA type on TCRB rearrangement was left unresolved. Fewer insertions and more nucleotide deletions at VDJ recombination sites were observed in patients with type 1 diabetes, implying thymic rearrangement abnormalities. In all four CD4+ subsets, TCRB CDR3 length was moderately but significantly shorter in type 1 diabetes patients. PCR may preferentially amplify shorter templates, but because patient and control samples were amplified and corrected together, any resulting skew would affect both groups equally. Naive, central memory and regulatory TCRB repertoires appeared more similar among patients than among healthy donors.

Its CDR3 holds 16 amino acids, cysteine through phenylalanine. Only the CDR3 region is kept as DNA, spanning 48 bases read in frame from base 1. V is cut back by 6 bases and J by 6 bases, with 17 bases in the junction unmatched. The germline V gene (reference sequence) provides CDR1 LNHDA and CDR2 SQIVND. From each donor, a single peripheral blood sample of approximately 110 mL on average was drawn into heparinised tubes. A BD FACSAria II and a panel including CD45RO, CCR7, CD25, CD127, CD95 and CD27 were used to sort naive, central memory, regulatory and stem cell-like memory CD4+ T cells. All sorted populations exceeded 95% purity. PBMCs were isolated right away by Lymphoprep density gradient centrifugation and were stained directly, without culture. So that batch effects would be minimized, each experiment stained and sorted samples in pairs, pairing one healthy donor with one patient.

Recombination connected TRBV19 to TRBJ2-7; TRBD2 agrees with 7 junctional bases. Sequenced input: naive CD4+ T cells from blood. Read against the paper, the sample's cell subset or site label means: true naive CD4+ T cells. The source is a woman in her thirties or forties in good health. The CDR3 protein is CASRGRGLRDSGEQYF. The DNA sequence is given as TGTGCCAGTAGAGGCCGGGGACTACGGGACTCAGGCGAGCAGTACTTC.